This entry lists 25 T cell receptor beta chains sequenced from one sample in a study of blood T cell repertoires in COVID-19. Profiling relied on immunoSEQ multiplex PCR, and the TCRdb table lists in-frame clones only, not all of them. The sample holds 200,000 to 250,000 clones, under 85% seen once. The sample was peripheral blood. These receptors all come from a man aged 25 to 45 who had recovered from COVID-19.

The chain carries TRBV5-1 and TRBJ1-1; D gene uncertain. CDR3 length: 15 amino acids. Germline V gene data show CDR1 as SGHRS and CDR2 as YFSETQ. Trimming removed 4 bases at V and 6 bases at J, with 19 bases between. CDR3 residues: CASSGQQHLGAEAFF. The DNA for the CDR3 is TGCGCCAGCAGCGGCCAACAGCACCTTGGCGCTGAAGCTTTCTTT.

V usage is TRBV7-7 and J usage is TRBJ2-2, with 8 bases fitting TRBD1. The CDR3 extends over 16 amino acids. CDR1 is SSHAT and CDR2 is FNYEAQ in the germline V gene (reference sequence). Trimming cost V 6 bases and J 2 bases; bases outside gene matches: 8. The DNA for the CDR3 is TGTGCCAGCAGGGACAGGACAGGGTCTAACACCGGGGAGCTGTTTTTT. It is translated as CASRDRTGSNTGELFF.

The chain's CDR3 is CASSESGGTDTQYF. The CDR3 nucleotides are TGTGCCAGCAGTGAATCAGGGGGCACAGATACGCAGTATTTT. The rearrangement links TRBV25-1 to TRBJ2-3; perhaps TRBD1 as D (6 bases). The CDR3 covers 14 residues. V shed 1 base and J shed 1 base, with 6 bases lying between them. The germline V gene encodes CDR1 MGHDK and CDR2 SYGVNS. The full variable domain, with the rest looked up from reference TRBV25-1 and TRBJ2-3, is EADIYQTPRYLVIGTGKKITLECSQTMGHDKMYWYQQDPGMELHLIHYSYGVNSTEKGDLSSESTVSRIRTEHFPLTLESARPSHTSQYLCASSESGGTDTQYFGPGTRLTVL.

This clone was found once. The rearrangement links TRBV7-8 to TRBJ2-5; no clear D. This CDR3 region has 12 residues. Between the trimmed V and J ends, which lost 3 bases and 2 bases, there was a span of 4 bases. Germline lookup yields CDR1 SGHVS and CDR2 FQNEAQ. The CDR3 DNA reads TGTGCCAGCAGCTTGACACAAGAGACCCAGTACTTC. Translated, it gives CASSLTQETQYF.

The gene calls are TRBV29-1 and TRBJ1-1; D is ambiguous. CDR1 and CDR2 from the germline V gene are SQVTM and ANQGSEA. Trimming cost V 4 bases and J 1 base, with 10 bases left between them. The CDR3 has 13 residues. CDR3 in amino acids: CSVGPTTNTEAFF. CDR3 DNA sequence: TGCAGCGTTGGTCCTACCACGAACACTGAAGCTTTCTTT. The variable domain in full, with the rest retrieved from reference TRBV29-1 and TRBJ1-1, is SAVISQKPSRDICQRGTSLTIQCQVDSQVTMMFWYRQQPGQSLTLIATANQGSEATYESGFVIDKFPISRPNLTFSTLTVSNMSPEDSSIYLCSVGPTTNTEAFFGQGTRLTVV.

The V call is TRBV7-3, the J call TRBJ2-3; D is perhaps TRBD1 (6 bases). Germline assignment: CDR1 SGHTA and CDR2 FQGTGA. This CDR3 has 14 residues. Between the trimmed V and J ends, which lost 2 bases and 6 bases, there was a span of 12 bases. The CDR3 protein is CASSLAGVRDTQYF. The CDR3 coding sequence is TGTGCCAGCAGCTTAGCAGGGGTGAGGGATACGCAGTATTTT. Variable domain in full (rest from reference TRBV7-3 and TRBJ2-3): GAGVSQTPSNKVTEKGKYVELRCDPISGHTALYWYRQSLGQGPEFLIYFQGTGAADDSGLPNDRFFAVRPEGSVSTLKIQRTERGDSAVYLCASSLAGVRDTQYFGPGTRLTVL.

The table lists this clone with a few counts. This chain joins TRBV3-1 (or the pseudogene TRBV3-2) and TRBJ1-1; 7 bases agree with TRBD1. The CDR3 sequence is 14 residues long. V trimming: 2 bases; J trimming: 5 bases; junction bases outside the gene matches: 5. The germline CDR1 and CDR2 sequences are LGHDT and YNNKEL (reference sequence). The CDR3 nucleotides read TGTGCCAGCAGCCAATCGACAGGGAGGACTGAAGCTTTCTTT. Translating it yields CASSQSTGRTEAFF.

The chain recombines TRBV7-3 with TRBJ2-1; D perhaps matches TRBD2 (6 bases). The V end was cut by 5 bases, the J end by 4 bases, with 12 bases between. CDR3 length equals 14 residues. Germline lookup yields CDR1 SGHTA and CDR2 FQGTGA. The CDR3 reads CASSDGDSYNEQFF. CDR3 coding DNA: TGTGCCAGCAGCGATGGGGACTCATACAATGAGCAGTTCTTC.

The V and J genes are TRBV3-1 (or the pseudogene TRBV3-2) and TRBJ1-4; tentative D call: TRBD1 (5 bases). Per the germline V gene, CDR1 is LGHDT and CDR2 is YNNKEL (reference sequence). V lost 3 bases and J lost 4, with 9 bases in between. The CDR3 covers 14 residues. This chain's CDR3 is CASSQTGVNEKLFF. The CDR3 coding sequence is TGTGCCAGCAGCCAGACGGGGGTTAATGAAAAACTGTTTTTT.

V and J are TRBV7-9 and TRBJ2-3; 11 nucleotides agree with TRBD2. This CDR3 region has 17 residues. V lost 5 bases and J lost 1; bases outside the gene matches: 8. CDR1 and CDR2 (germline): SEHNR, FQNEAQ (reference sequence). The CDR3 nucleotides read TGTGCCAGCAGCCCTCCGGGGACTAGCGGCCGCACAGATACGCAGTATTTT. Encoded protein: CASSPPGTSGRTDTQYF.

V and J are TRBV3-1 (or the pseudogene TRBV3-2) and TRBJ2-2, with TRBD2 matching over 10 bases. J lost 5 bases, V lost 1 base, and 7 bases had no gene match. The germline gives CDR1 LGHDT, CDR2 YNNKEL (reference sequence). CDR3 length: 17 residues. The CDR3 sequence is CASSQGRSLAGTGELFF. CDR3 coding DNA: TGTGCCAGCAGCCAAGGGCGGTCACTAGCGGGAACCGGGGAGCTGTTTTTT.

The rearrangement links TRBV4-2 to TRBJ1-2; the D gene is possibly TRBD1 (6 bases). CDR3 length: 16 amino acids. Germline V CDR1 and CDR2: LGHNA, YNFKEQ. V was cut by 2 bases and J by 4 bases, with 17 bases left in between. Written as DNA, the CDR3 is TGTGCCAGCAGCCAATTTTCGGACAGAGCCGCCTATGGCTACACCTTC. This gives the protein CASSQFSDRAAYGYTF.

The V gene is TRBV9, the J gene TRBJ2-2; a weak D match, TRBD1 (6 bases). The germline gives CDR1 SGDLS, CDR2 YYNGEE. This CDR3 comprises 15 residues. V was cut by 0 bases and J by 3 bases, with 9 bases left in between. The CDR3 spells CASSVVGQHTGELFF. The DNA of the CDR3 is TGTGCCAGCAGCGTAGTGGGACAACACACCGGGGAGCTGTTTTTT. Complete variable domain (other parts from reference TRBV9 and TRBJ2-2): DSGVTQTPKHLITATGQRVTLRCSPRSGDLSVYWYQQSLDQGLQFLIQYYNGEERAKGNILERFSAQQFPDLHSELNLSSLELGDSALYFCASSVVGQHTGELFFGEGSRLTVL.

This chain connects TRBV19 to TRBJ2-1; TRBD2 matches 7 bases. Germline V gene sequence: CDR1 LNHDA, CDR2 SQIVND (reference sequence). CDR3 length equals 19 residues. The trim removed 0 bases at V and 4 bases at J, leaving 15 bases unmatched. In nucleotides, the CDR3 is TGTGCCAGTAGTATAGAGGGACTATACTTAGCCACCCTATACAATGAGCAGTTCTTC. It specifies CASSIEGLYLATLYNEQFF.

CDR3 DNA: TGTGCCAGCAGTCGGGACAGACTCTATGGCTACACCTTC. Translated, it gives CASSRDRLYGYTF. This chain joins TRBV2 and TRBJ1-2, with TRBD1 matching over 7 bases. The germline V gene encodes CDR1 SNHLY and CDR2 FYNNEI. This CDR3 contains 13 residues. J was trimmed by 4 bases and V by 5 bases; bases with no gene match: 4.

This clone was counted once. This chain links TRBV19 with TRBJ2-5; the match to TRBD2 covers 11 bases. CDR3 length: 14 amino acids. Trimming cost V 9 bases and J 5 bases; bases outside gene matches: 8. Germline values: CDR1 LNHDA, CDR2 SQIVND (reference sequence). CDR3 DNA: TGTGCCAGCGATAGCGGGGGGGCCCAGGAGACCCAGTACTTC. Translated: CASDSGGAQETQYF.

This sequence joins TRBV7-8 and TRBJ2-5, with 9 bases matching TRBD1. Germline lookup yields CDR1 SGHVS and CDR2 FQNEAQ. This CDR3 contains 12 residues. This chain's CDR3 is CACGTGTETQYF. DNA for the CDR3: TGTGCTTGCGGGACAGGGACGGAGACCCAGTACTTC.

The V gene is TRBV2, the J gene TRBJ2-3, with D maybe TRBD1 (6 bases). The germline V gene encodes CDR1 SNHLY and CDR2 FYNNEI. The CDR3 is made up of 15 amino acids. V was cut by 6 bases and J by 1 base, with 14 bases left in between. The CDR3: CASRSQGVRTDTQYF. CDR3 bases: TGTGCCAGCAGATCACAGGGTGTTCGCACAGATACGCAGTATTTT.

CDR3 DNA sequence: TGTGCCAGCAGCGGGTTGACGACAACAGATACGCAGTATTTT. Its translation is CASSGLTTTDTQYF. The chain carries TRBV9 and TRBJ2-3, with D uncertain. This CDR3 comprises 14 residues. Per the germline V gene, CDR1 is SGDLS and CDR2 is YYNGEE. The V and J ends lost 3 bases and 3 bases respectively, with 11 bases between them.

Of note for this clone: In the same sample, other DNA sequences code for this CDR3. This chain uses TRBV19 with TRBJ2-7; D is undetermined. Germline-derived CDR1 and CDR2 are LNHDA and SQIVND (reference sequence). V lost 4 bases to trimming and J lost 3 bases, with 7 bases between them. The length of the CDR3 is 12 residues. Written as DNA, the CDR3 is TGTGCCAGTAGTACTTCCAGCTACGAGCAGTACTTC. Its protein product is CASSTSSYEQYF.

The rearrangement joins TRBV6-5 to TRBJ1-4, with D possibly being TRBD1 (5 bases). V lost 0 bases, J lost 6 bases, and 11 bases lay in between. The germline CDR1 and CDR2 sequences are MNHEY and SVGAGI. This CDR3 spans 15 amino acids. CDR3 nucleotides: TGTGCCAGCAGTTACTCAGGGGCGCGAGATGAAAAACTGTTTTTT. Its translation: CASSYSGARDEKLFF.

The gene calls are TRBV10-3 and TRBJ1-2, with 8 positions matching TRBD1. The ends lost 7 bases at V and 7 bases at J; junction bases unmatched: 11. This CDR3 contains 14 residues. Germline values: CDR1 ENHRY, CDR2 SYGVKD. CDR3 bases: TGTGCCATCACCGGCTTGGACAGGGAACGTGGCTACACCTTC. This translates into CAITGLDRERGYTF.

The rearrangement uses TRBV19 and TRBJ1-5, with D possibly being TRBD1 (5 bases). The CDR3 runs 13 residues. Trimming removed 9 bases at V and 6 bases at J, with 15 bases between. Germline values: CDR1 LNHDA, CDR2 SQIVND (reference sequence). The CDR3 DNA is TGTGCCAGCCTCTCGGGGGTGGGTCAGCCCCAGCATTTT. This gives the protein CASLSGVGQPQHF.

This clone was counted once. The CDR3, as DNA: TGTGCCAGCACGAGAGCGGGGGGCGGGGATACGCAGTATTTT. Protein sequence: CASTRAGGGDTQYF. The V call is TRBV5-8, the J call TRBJ2-3, with 9 bases aligning to TRBD2. Germline-derived CDR1 and CDR2 are SGHTS and YDEGEE. Trimming removed 6 bases from V and 6 bases from J; junction bases left unmatched: 8. The CDR3 covers 14 residues.

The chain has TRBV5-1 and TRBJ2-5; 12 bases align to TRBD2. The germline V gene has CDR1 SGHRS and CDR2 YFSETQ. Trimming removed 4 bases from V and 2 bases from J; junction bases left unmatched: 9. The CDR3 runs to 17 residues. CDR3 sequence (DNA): TGCGCCAGCAGCCCACCTACTAGCGGGGGGACACAAGAGACCCAGTACTTC. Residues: CASSPPTSGGTQETQYF.